One sample yielded the 21 T cell receptor beta chains listed below, sequenced in a study of shared clonotypes between healthy human individuals. Profiled with immunoSEQ multiplex PCR; TCRdb holds only in-frame clones, not every one. The data contain more than 1 million clones, 70% to 80% of them singletons. The sample was memory CD4+ T cells from PBMCs. Documented subset: CD45RA-negative fraction. The receptors were gathered from a man aged 18 to 29 in good health. Some clones in this sample may be carry-over from other donors' samples.

This clone was recorded only once. This chain connects TRBV28 to TRBJ1-5; 11 nucleotides match TRBD1. Looked up from germline, CDR1 is MDHEN and CDR2 is SYDVKM. This CDR3 is 15 amino acids long. V was pared by 6 bases and J by 4 bases, with 5 bases of the junction left unmatched. CDR3 in DNA: TGTGCCAGCAGGTCAGGACAGGGGGCTAATCAGCCCCAGCATTTT. Protein product: CASRSGQGANQPQHF.

Remarks on this clone: The sample contains more than one DNA sequence encoding this CDR3. V usage is TRBV18 and J usage is TRBJ2-1; no clear D. Trimming cost V 3 bases and J 9 bases, with 6 bases left between them. Per germline, CDR1 KGHSH and CDR2 LQKENI. The CDR3 extends over 11 amino acids. The CDR3 bases are TGTGCCAGCTCACCGTTGAGTGAGCAGTTCTTC. This gives the protein CASSPLSEQFF.

V and J are TRBV7-9 and TRBJ2-2, with D possibly TRBD2 on 6 matching bases. Germline values: CDR1 SEHNR, CDR2 FQNEAQ (reference sequence). Trimming stripped 7 bases from V and 1 base from J, with 13 bases between. The CDR3 extends over 15 amino acids. DNA for the CDR3: TGTGCCAGCACCCAAGGCGGGATGAACACCGGGGAGCTGTTTTTT. Translating gives CASTQGGMNTGELFF.

A single count supports this clone. The chain couples TRBV11-3 to TRBJ2-5; 9 bases line up with TRBD2. V shed 1 base, J shed 3 bases, and the junction held 3 bases outside the gene matches. The CDR3 spans 15 residues. Germline values: CDR1 SGHNT, CDR2 YENEEA. CDR3 sequence reads: CASSLGASGEETQYF. As DNA, the CDR3 is TGTGCCAGCAGCTTAGGGGCTAGCGGGGAAGAGACCCAGTACTTC.

This chain links TRBV5-6 with TRBJ2-5; D is tentatively TRBD1 or TRBD2 (5 bases each). This CDR3 contains 15 residues. Germline V gives CDR1 SGHDT, CDR2 YYEEEE. V was clipped by 2 bases and J by 3 bases, with 14 bases between them. The CDR3 here is CASSLPGRAEETQYF. CDR3 sequence (DNA): TGTGCCAGCAGCTTACCAGGGCGGGCGGAAGAGACCCAGTACTTC.

A single count supports this clone. The genes are TRBV11-2 and TRBJ1-2; 7 bases map to TRBD1. Germline CDR1 SGHAT, CDR2 FQNNGV. Unmatched junction bases numbered 3, after V lost 6 bases and J lost 8 bases. This CDR3 contains 11 residues. CDR3: CASSTGDGYTF. CDR3 bases: TGTGCCAGCAGTACAGGGGACGGCTACACCTTC.

V usage is TRBV4-1 and J usage is TRBJ1-4, with 8 bases identical to TRBD1. Germline-derived CDR1 and CDR2 are MGHRA and YSYEKL. The CDR3 covers 16 residues. With 4 bases clipped from V and 6 bases from J, the junction kept 10 bases outside the gene matches. The CDR3 loop is CASSPSTTGADEKLFF. In DNA form, the CDR3 reads TGCGCCAGCAGCCCCTCGACGACAGGGGCCGATGAAAAACTGTTTTTT.

This sequence joins TRBV5-8 and TRBJ2-3; D tentatively reads TRBD1 or TRBD2 (5 bases each). V was cut by 1 base and J by 4 bases, with 13 bases left in between. CDR3 length equals 15 residues. Germline V CDR1 and CDR2: SGHTS, YDEGEE. In DNA form, the CDR3 reads TGTGCCAGCAGCTTGCCAGGGCTGGGGGCAGATACGCAGTATTTT. The encoded protein is CASSLPGLGADTQYF.

V gene TRBV30 combines with J gene TRBJ2-2, with unresolved D. V lost 0 bases to trimming and J lost 1 base, with 6 bases between them. Germline CDR1 GTSNPN, CDR2 SVGIG (reference sequence). The CDR3 covers 14 residues. CDR3: CAWSVGQNTGELFF. CDR3 DNA: TGTGCCTGGAGTGTTGGTCAGAACACCGGGGAGCTGTTTTTT. Combining the CDR3 with reference TRBV30 and TRBJ2-2 gives the whole variable domain SQTIHQWPATLVQPVGSPLSLECTVEGTSNPNLYWYRQAAGRGLQLLFYSVGIGQISSEVPQNLSASRPQDRQFILSSKKLLLSDSGFYLCAWSVGQNTGELFFGEGSRLTVL.

The rearrangement joins TRBV5-8 to TRBJ2-2; D uncertain. V lost 1 base to trimming and J lost 10 bases, with 8 bases between them. This CDR3 spans 12 amino acids. From germline, CDR1 is SGHTS and CDR2 YDEGEE. This CDR3 is CASSLWPAELFF. The CDR3 nucleotides read TGTGCCAGCAGCTTGTGGCCGGCGGAGCTGTTTTTT. The entire variable domain, with the rest obtained from reference TRBV5-8 and TRBJ2-2, is as follows: EAGVTQSPTHLIKTRGQQATLRCSPISGHTSVYWYQQALGLGLQFLLWYDEGEERNRGNFPPRFSGRQFPNYSSELNVNALELEDSALYLCASSLWPAELFFGEGSRLTVL.

Only a few counts were recorded for this clone. This rearrangement joins TRBV10-3 to TRBJ2-2; TRBD2 aligns across 7 bases. CDR3 length equals 15 residues. V shed 4 bases and J 1 base; nucleotides not matched to a gene: 3. CDR1 ENHRY and CDR2 SYGVKD come from the germline V gene. CDR3 sequence reads: CAISGRTRNTGELFF. The CDR3 DNA follows: TGTGCCATCAGTGGAAGGACTAGGAACACCGGGGAGCTGTTTTTT.

With respect to this clone: This sample also contains other DNA sequences that code for the same CDR3. The chain is built from TRBV6-5 and TRBJ1-5; 7 positions match TRBD1. The CDR3 totals 14 residues. J lost 5 bases, V lost 5 bases, and 6 bases had no gene match. Germline V gene lookup returns CDR1 MNHEY and CDR2 SVGAGI. The chain's CDR3 is CASSKQGRDQPQHF. DNA for the CDR3: TGTGCCAGCAGTAAACAGGGGAGGGATCAGCCCCAGCATTTT.

The chain carries TRBV11-2 and TRBJ2-7; TRBD2 is a possible D gene (6 bases). This CDR3 contains 15 residues. Germline V gene lookup returns CDR1 SGHAT and CDR2 FQNNGV. Trimming cost V 0 bases and J 2 bases, with 11 bases left between them. The CDR3, as DNA: TGTGCCAGCAGCTTAGAAGGGAGGCCCCCCTACGAGCAGTACTTC. Amino acids: CASSLEGRPPYEQYF. The full variable domain, in which reference TRBV11-2 and TRBJ2-7 provide the parts outside the CDR3, is EAGVAQSPRYKIIEKRQSVAFWCNPISGHATLYWYQQILGQGPKLLIQFQNNGVVDDSQLPKDRFSAERLKGVDSTLKIQPAKLEDSAVYLCASSLEGRPPYEQYFGPGTRLTVT.

The genes are TRBV2 and TRBJ2-3; perhaps TRBD2 as D (6 bases). The CDR3 has 15 amino acids. V was clipped by 4 bases and J by 1 base, with 12 bases between them. Germline V gives CDR1 SNHLY, CDR2 FYNNEI. The CDR3 sequence is CASSVEGLGTDTQYF. The DNA for the CDR3 is TGTGCCAGCAGTGTGGAGGGTCTTGGCACAGATACGCAGTATTTT.

This clone was recorded a few times. V gene TRBV10-1 combines with J gene TRBJ1-2, with D possibly matching TRBD1 (6 bases). This CDR3 is 13 amino acids long. Germline loops: CDR1 WNHNN, CDR2 SYGVQD (reference sequence). V was pared by 4 bases and J by 2 bases, with 8 bases between. The CDR3 DNA is TGCGCCAGCAGTGCCGGACAGAACTATGGCTACACCTTC. This sequence encodes CASSAGQNYGYTF.

The chain links TRBV5-1 to TRBJ1-5; the D gene is possibly TRBD1 (5 bases). The V gene lost 0 bases and the J gene lost 6 bases, with 13 bases spanning the gap. CDR3 size: 15 residues. CDR1 SGHRS and CDR2 YFSETQ come from the germline V gene. The CDR3 region has the DNA TGCGCCAGCAGCTTGGATCAGGGAGACGGTCAGCCCCAGCATTTT. It translates to CASSLDQGDGQPQHF.

This chain links TRBV11-1 with TRBJ2-3; the D is unclear. Germline CDR1 and CDR2: SGHAT and FQDESV (reference sequence). V lost 6 bases and J 7 bases, leaving 11 bases between the germline ends. The CDR3 is 12 residues long. CDR3 sequence: CASSYDDNTQYF. The CDR3 DNA reads as TGTGCCAGCAGTTACGACGATAATACGCAGTATTTT.

This clone was counted a few times. CDR3 sequence reads: CASSLKGSFGQPQHF. CDR3 sequence (DNA): TGTGCCAGCAGCTTAAAGGGCTCTTTCGGTCAGCCCCAGCATTTT. J is TRBJ1-5 and V is TRBV7-8; D gene unclear. CDR1 is SGHVS and CDR2 is FQNEAQ in the germline V gene. V lost 2 bases and J 6 bases, leaving 14 bases between the germline ends. The CDR3 runs 15 residues. The full variable domain, its missing parts supplied by reference TRBV7-8 and TRBJ1-5, is GAGVSQSPRYKVAKRGQDVALRCDPISGHVSLFWYQQALGQGPEFLTYFQNEAQLDKSGLPSDRFFAERPEGSVSTLKIQRTQQEDSAVYLCASSLKGSFGQPQHFGDGTRLSIL.

The chain links TRBV6-1 to TRBJ2-1, with D maybe TRBD1 (5 bases). Trimming pared 6 bases from V and 6 bases from J, leaving 15 bases between. The CDR3 spans 14 residues. The germline gives CDR1 MNHNS, CDR2 SASEGT. The chain's CDR3 is CASSFFPGPNEQFF. The CDR3 coding sequence is TGTGCCAGCAGCTTCTTTCCAGGGCCCAATGAGCAGTTCTTC.

The rearrangement uses TRBV28 and TRBJ2-7, with TRBD1 matching over 11 bases. The trim removed 8 bases at V and 6 bases at J, leaving 12 bases unmatched. The length of the CDR3 is 15 residues. Looked up from germline, CDR1 is MDHEN and CDR2 is SYDVKM. The CDR3 spells CASPPMGQGVGEQYF. The DNA of the CDR3 is TGTGCCAGCCCCCCGATGGGACAGGGGGTCGGCGAGCAGTACTTC.

To note about this clone: Other nucleotide sequences from this sample produce the same CDR3. V usage is TRBV30 and J usage is TRBJ2-5; TRBD1 matches at 7 bases. Germline CDR1 and CDR2: GTSNPN and SVGIG (reference sequence). The CDR3 covers 12 residues. J lost 5 bases, V lost 2 bases, and 2 bases had no gene match. The CDR3 DNA is TGTGCCTGGAGTCCACAGGGGGAGACCCAGTACTTC. Protein product: CAWSPQGETQYF.